One and the same sample provided the 27 T cell receptor beta chains below, sequenced in a study of shared clonotypes between healthy human individuals. CD45RO-negative cells were positively selected for CCR7, leaving out terminally differentiated effector memory CD45RA+ cells. Generated by immunoSEQ multiplex PCR, the TCRdb table keeps only in-frame clones and is missing some. The table has about 2.1 million clones, approximately 94% seen once; the top ten hold under 2%. Sequenced: naive CD8+ T cells from PBMCs. The receptors shown here come from a man aged 18-30 years in good health. Some clones in this sample may be carry-over from other donors' samples.

On this clone itself: Other DNA sequences in this sample translate to the same CDR3. This sequence joins TRBV7-9 and TRBJ2-7; 10 positions match TRBD2. Germline V lookup: CDR1 SEHNR, CDR2 FQNEAQ (reference sequence). J gave up 3 bases and V 4 bases, and 6 bases lay outside the gene matches. The CDR3 is 15 amino acids. The CDR3 DNA is TGTGCCAGCAGCTCCCGGACTAGCGGACGCTACGAGCAGTACTTC. Translated, it gives CASSSRTSGRYEQYF.

This clone was recorded only once. The chain has TRBV7-9 and TRBJ2-7, with D possibly matching TRBD1 (6 bases). V was pared by 6 bases and J by 3 bases, with 21 bases between. This CDR3 region has 16 residues. Germline V gives CDR1 SEHNR, CDR2 FQNEAQ (reference sequence). The CDR3 DNA sequence: TGTGCCAGCAGTCTTACAGGGAGAGGAGCAGGCTACGAGCAGTACTTC. This gives the protein CASSLTGRGAGYEQYF.

This chain links TRBV19 with TRBJ1-1; no reliable D call. V gave up 8 bases and J gave up 4 bases, with 11 bases separating them. This CDR3 spans 12 amino acids. Germline CDR1 reads LNHDA; CDR2 reads SQIVND (reference sequence). CDR3 sequence reads: CASCSGGTEAFF. The CDR3 nucleotides read TGTGCCAGTTGCAGTGGCGGCACTGAAGCTTTCTTT.

The chain's CDR3 is CASSQVTERPYGYTF. For the CDR3, the DNA is TGCGCCAGCAGCCAAGTGACGGAGCGGCCCTATGGCTACACCTTC. The rearrangement joins TRBV4-1 to TRBJ1-2; no firm D call. The germline V gene encodes CDR1 MGHRA and CDR2 YSYEKL. Trimming stripped 1 base from V and 4 bases from J, with 13 bases between. The CDR3 contains 15 residues.

This clone was seen more than once but under ten times. The chain recombines TRBV28 with TRBJ1-5; possibly TRBD1 for D (6 bases). This CDR3 is built from 11 residues. Germline CDR1 and CDR2: MDHEN and SYDVKM. V was shortened by 11 bases and J by 4 bases, with 9 bases between the two germline ends. DNA for the CDR3: TGTGCCTCAGGGGTAAATCAGCCCCAGCATTTT. It yields the protein CASGVNQPQHF.

This clone was counted once. This chain's CDR3 is CASSQDARRASYNEQFF. CDR3 bases: TGCGCCAGCAGCCAAGATGCCCGGAGGGCCTCCTACAATGAGCAGTTCTTC. V usage is TRBV4-1 and J usage is TRBJ2-1, with D maybe TRBD2 (6 bases). CDR3 length: 17 residues. Germline values: CDR1 MGHRA, CDR2 YSYEKL. Trimming shortened V by 0 bases and J by 0 bases, and 12 bases separated the two germline ends.

CDR3 coding DNA: TGTGCCAGCAGTACAAGGTACTACAATCAGCCCCAGCATTTT. Its protein product is CASSTRYYNQPQHF. The rearrangement links TRBV5-8 to TRBJ1-5; D is undetermined. This CDR3 contains 14 residues. Germline-derived CDR1 and CDR2 are SGHTS and YDEGEE. V dropped 5 bases and J dropped 3 bases, with 12 bases sitting between them.

The V and J genes are TRBV15 and TRBJ2-7; D unresolved. The CDR3 runs 13 residues. V lost 5 bases, J lost 6 bases, and 14 bases lay in between. Per germline, CDR1 LNHNV and CDR2 YYDKDF (reference sequence). CDR3 loop: CATSPKRESEQYF. As DNA, the CDR3 is TGTGCCACCAGCCCGAAGAGAGAGTCCGAGCAGTACTTC. Full variable domain (rest looked up from reference TRBV15 and TRBJ2-7): DAMVIQNPRYQVTQFGKPVTLSCSQTLNHNVMYWYQQKSSQAPKLLFHYYDKDFNNEADTPDNFQSRRPNTSFCFLDIRSPGLGDTAMYLCATSPKRESEQYFGPGTRLTVT.

The rearrangement links TRBV6-1 to TRBJ2-1; TRBD1 agrees at 8 bases. This CDR3 comprises 13 residues. Unmatched junction bases numbered 7, after V lost 10 bases and J lost 5 bases. Looked up from germline, CDR1 is MNHNS and CDR2 is SASEGT. CDR3: CATPTGVNNEQFF. In DNA form, the CDR3 reads TGTGCCACCCCGACAGGGGTAAACAATGAGCAGTTCTTC.

This clone was seen a single time. The chain combines TRBV19 with TRBJ2-7; tentative D call: TRBD2 (5 bases). Trimming left V 5 bases short and J 5 bases short, with 19 bases between. CDR1 and CDR2 (germline): LNHDA, SQIVND (reference sequence). The CDR3 has 15 amino acids. CDR3 sequence reads: CASSPGIPAVHEQYF. The CDR3 DNA sequence: TGTGCCAGTAGTCCCGGGATTCCAGCCGTCCACGAGCAGTACTTC.

The CDR3 nucleotides read TGTGCCTGGGGCCCACTAGTATTCTACGAGCAGTACTTC. Residues: CAWGPLVFYEQYF. The rearrangement links TRBV30 to TRBJ2-7, with D perhaps matching TRBD2 (5 bases). With 5 bases removed from V and 3 bases from J, the gap between germline ends came to 14 bases. Germline assignment: CDR1 GTSNPN and CDR2 SVGIG (reference sequence). The CDR3 loop spans 13 amino acids.

The chain links TRBV28 to TRBJ2-7; D is perhaps TRBD1 or TRBD2 (6 bases each). CDR1 MDHEN and CDR2 SYDVKM come from the germline V gene. The V end lost 6 bases, the J end lost 0 bases, and 18 bases lay between the germline ends. The CDR3 has 16 amino acids. The CDR3 region is CASSPVEGESSYEQYF. CDR3 nucleotide sequence: TGTGCCAGCAGCCCTGTGGAGGGGGAGAGCTCCTACGAGCAGTACTTC. The full variable domain, completed using reference TRBV28 and TRBJ2-7, is DVKVTQSSRYLVKRTGEKVFLECVQDMDHENMFWYRQDPGLGLRLIYFSYDVKMKEKGDIPEGYSVSREKKERFSLILESASTNQTSMYLCASSPVEGESSYEQYFGPGTRLTVT.

CDR3 protein: CASSRPRDRGTYEQYF. CDR3 DNA: TGTGCCAGCAGTCGACCCCGGGACAGGGGCACCTACGAGCAGTACTTC. J is TRBJ2-7 and V is TRBV2; 10 nucleotides match TRBD1. Germline V gives CDR1 SNHLY, CDR2 FYNNEI. V shed 5 bases, J shed 2 bases, and the junction held 9 bases outside the gene matches. The CDR3 totals 16 residues.

The gene calls are TRBV5-4 and TRBJ2-7; 10 bases map to TRBD1. Trimming took 0 bases from V and 11 from J; bases not matched to a gene: 8. CDR3 length: 14 residues. CDR1 is SGHNT, CDR2 YYREEE, per germline (reference sequence). CDR3 nucleotide sequence: TGTGCCAGCAGCTTGGCCGGACAGGGGGGGATAGAGTACTTC. Its translation is CASSLAGQGGIEYF.

The CDR3: CASSAHLGTSFPYEQYF. For the CDR3, the DNA is TGTGCCAGCAGTGCACACCTGGGGACTAGCTTTCCCTACGAGCAGTACTTC. The chain is built from TRBV25-1 and TRBJ2-7; 9 bases match TRBD2. J was trimmed by 2 bases and V by 4 bases; bases with no gene match: 12. Looked up from germline, CDR1 is MGHDK and CDR2 is SYGVNS. This CDR3 comprises 17 residues.

J is TRBJ2-2 and V is TRBV6-1, with no clear D. The germline CDR1 and CDR2 sequences are MNHNS and SASEGT. This CDR3 is 12 amino acids long. The V and J ends lost 3 bases and 3 bases respectively, with 2 bases between them. CDR3 DNA: TGTGCCAGCAGTGACGACACCGGGGAGCTGTTTTTT. The encoded protein is CASSDDTGELFF.

This chain joins TRBV4-3 and TRBJ2-7; the match to TRBD2 covers 7 bases. The CDR3 runs 13 residues. Germline CDR1 reads LGHNA; CDR2 reads YSLEER. Trimming at V came to 0 bases and at J to 7 bases, leaving 3 bases not matched to a gene. DNA for the CDR3: TGCGCCAGCAGCCAAGAGGCGCGGGAGGAGCAGTACTTC. It codes for CASSQEAREEQYF.

Comments on this clone: Other nucleotide sequences in the sample specify the same CDR3. The chain carries TRBV19 and TRBJ2-1, with 8 bases that match TRBD2. The trim removed 2 bases at V and 4 bases at J, leaving 4 bases unmatched. Germline-derived CDR1 and CDR2 are LNHDA and SQIVND (reference sequence). The CDR3 contains 15 residues. DNA of the CDR3: TGTGCCAGTAGTATAAGGGCGGGAGGATACAATGAGCAGTTCTTC. Its translation is CASSIRAGGYNEQFF.

The rearrangement joins TRBV2 to TRBJ1-2; TRBD1 matches 7 bases. The CDR3 is made up of 15 amino acids. Germline V lookup: CDR1 SNHLY, CDR2 FYNNEI. The junction had 9 bases not matched to a gene; V was cut back by 4 bases and J by 4 bases. The CDR3, as DNA: TGTGCCAGCAGTGGAGTGACAGGGCCCGGCTATGGCTACACCTTC. This encodes CASSGVTGPGYGYTF. The full variable domain, completed using reference TRBV2 and TRBJ1-2, is EPEVTQTPSHQVTQMGQEVILRCVPISNHLYFYWYRQILGQKVEFLVSFYNNEISEKSEIFDDQFSVERPDGSNFTLKIRSTKLEDSAMYFCASSGVTGPGYGYTFGSGTRLTVV.

The rearrangement joins TRBV9 to TRBJ2-2; D is possibly TRBD1 (5 bases). CDR1 SGDLS and CDR2 YYNGEE come from the germline V gene. Deletions cut 4 bases from V and 6 bases from J, with 16 bases between. This CDR3 has 15 residues. CDR3: CASSLFSGSPGELFF. The CDR3, as DNA: TGTGCCAGCAGCCTGTTTTCAGGGTCCCCCGGGGAGCTGTTTTTT.

The CDR3 reads CASSPDGSGANVLTF. In nucleotides, the CDR3 is TGTGCCAGCAGCCCGGACGGGTCTGGGGCCAACGTCCTGACTTTC. The chain combines TRBV11-3 with TRBJ2-6; D gene uncertain. The CDR3 totals 15 residues. Trimming took off 5 bases at V and 1 base at J, with 9 bases between the two ends. From germline, CDR1 is SGHNT and CDR2 YENEEA.

V gene TRBV29-1 combines with J gene TRBJ2-7; D possibly uses TRBD1 or TRBD2 (6 bases each). CDR1 SQVTM and CDR2 ANQGSEA come from the germline V gene. V was clipped by 4 bases and J by 6 bases, with 19 bases between them. CDR3 length: 14 amino acids. CDR3 nucleotide sequence: TGCAGCGTTGCTTCGGGGGCAAGAGCCCTCGAGCAGTACTTC. Translating it yields CSVASGARALEQYF.

The gene calls are TRBV29-1 and TRBJ2-7, with 11 bases fitting TRBD2. The junction had 12 bases not matched to a gene; V was cut back by 6 bases and J by 5 bases. In germline, CDR1 is SQVTM, CDR2 ANQGSEA. The CDR3 totals 15 residues. CDR3 sequence (DNA): TGCAGCGTCGGAGAACTAGCGGGAGCCGTGCACGAGCAGTACTTC. This sequence encodes CSVGELAGAVHEQYF.

The CDR3 reads CASSWIASGSSEQYF. The CDR3 region has the DNA TGTGCCAGCAGCTGGATAGCTAGCGGGAGTTCCGAGCAGTACTTC. The genes are TRBV5-4 and TRBJ2-7; 10 bases map to TRBD2. The CDR3 is made up of 15 amino acids. Germline assignment: CDR1 SGHNT and CDR2 YYREEE (reference sequence). V shed 3 bases and J 6 bases; nucleotides not matched to a gene: 9.

This rearrangement joins TRBV7-9 to TRBJ2-3; the D gene is possibly TRBD2 (5 bases). CDR1 and CDR2 (germline): SEHNR, FQNEAQ (reference sequence). The CDR3 has 14 amino acids. V lost 5 bases to trimming and J lost 4 bases, with 13 bases between them. The CDR3 coding sequence is TGTGCCAGCAGCAACACGGGGTTATCAGATACGCAGTATTTT. It specifies CASSNTGLSDTQYF.

This sequence joins TRBV2 and TRBJ2-5, with a tentative D call TRBD2 (6 bases). The germline CDR1 and CDR2 sequences are SNHLY and FYNNEI. V was pared by 9 bases and J by 5 bases, with 22 bases between. This CDR3 has 15 residues. CDR3 sequence (DNA): TGTGCCAGTATGGGACTGTCTACCGGAGTGGAGACCCAGTACTTC. Its protein is CASMGLSTGVETQYF.

V is TRBV7-3 and J is TRBJ2-7; TRBD1 matches 8 bases. In germline, CDR1 is SGHTA, CDR2 FQGTGA. J gave up 3 bases and V 1 base, and 5 bases lay outside the gene matches. CDR3 length: 15 amino acids. CDR3 in DNA: TGTGCCAGCAGCTTAATTCCGGGACAGGACTACGAGCAGTACTTC. It is translated as CASSLIPGQDYEQYF.